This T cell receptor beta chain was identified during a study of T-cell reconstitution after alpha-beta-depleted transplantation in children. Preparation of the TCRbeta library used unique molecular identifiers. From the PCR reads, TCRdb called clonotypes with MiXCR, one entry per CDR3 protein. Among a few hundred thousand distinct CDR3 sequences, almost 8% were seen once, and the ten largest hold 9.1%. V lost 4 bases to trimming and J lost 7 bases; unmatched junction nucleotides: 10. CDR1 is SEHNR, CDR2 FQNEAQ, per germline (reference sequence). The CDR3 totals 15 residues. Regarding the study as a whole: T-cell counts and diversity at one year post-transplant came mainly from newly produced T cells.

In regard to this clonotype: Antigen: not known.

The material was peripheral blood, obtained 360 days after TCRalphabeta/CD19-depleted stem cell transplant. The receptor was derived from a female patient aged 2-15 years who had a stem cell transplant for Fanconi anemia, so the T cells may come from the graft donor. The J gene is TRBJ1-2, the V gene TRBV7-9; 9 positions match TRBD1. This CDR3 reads CASSYLRDRESGYTF. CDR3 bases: TGTGCCAGCAGCTATCTGCGGGACAGGGAAAGTGGCTACACCTTC.